One sample yielded the 28 T cell receptor beta chains listed below, sequenced in a study of spatial heterogeneity in lung cancer. General observations from the study: Tumoral mutation counts were tracked by counts of expanded intratumoral alpha and beta TCRs.

Time point reported: sample taken at primary tumor resection. TCRdb used MiXCR to reprocess the 5' RACE reads, holding one entry per CDR3 protein. The table lists a few thousand distinct CDR3 sequences, 25% to 30% of them singletons. Their specific antigens are unknown. The sample was lung tumor tissue, taken at surgery. These receptors were collected from a female donor with early-stage non-small cell lung cancer.

As DNA, the CDR3 is TGCAGTGCTAGCGCTCTAGGAGGAAAAGGGACGAATGAGCAGTTCTTC. Its protein product is CSASALGGKGTNEQFF. This chain connects TRBV20-1 to TRBJ2-1, with D perhaps being TRBD1 or TRBD2 (5 bases each). CDR1 is DFQATT, CDR2 SNEGSKA, per germline (reference sequence). The CDR3 loop spans 16 amino acids. Trimming removed 3 bases from V and 7 bases from J, with 22 bases in between.

The chain uses TRBV6-6 and TRBJ2-5, with D possibly being TRBD1 (6 bases). The ends were cut back, 4 bases at V and 9 bases at J, with 15 bases in the middle. Germline-derived CDR1 and CDR2 are MNHNY and SVGAGI (reference sequence). This CDR3 spans 13 amino acids. CDR3 loop: CASSSGQWKAQYF. In DNA, the CDR3 is TGTGCCAGCAGTTCCGGACAGTGGAAGGCCCAGTACTTC.

J is TRBJ2-2 and V is TRBV3-1; D not certain. V was clipped by 4 bases and J by 4 bases, with 7 bases between them. This CDR3 region has 13 residues. Germline V lookup: CDR1 LGHDT, CDR2 YNNKEL (reference sequence). The CDR3: CASSRSTTGELFF. The CDR3 nucleotides are TGTGCCAGCAGCCGTAGTACCACCGGGGAGCTGTTTTTT.

Judged by abundance, this clonotype is large (0.1 to 1%). The chain employs TRBV9 and TRBJ1-6; D call uncertain. The V end lost 2 bases, the J end lost 2 bases, and 14 bases lay between the germline ends. The CDR3 spans 17 residues. The V gene's germline CDR1 is SGDLS and CDR2 YYNGEE. The CDR3 region is CASSVNPDGAYNSPLHF. Here the CDR3 DNA reads TGTGCCAGCAGCGTGAATCCCGACGGAGCCTATAATTCACCCCTCCACTTT.

By sample fraction, this clonotype is medium-sized. The V gene is TRBV7-8, the J gene TRBJ2-7, with unresolved D. The germline CDR1 and CDR2 sequences are SGHVS and FQNEAQ. Trimming cost V 1 base and J 2 bases, with 3 bases left between them. The CDR3 extends over 12 amino acids. The CDR3 sequence: CASSLVAYEQYF. The DNA for the CDR3 is TGTGCCAGCAGCTTAGTAGCCTACGAGCAGTACTTC.

The chain joins TRBV9 to TRBJ2-3, with D perhaps given as TRBD1 or TRBD2 (5 bases each). CDR1 and CDR2 (germline): SGDLS, YYNGEE. The germline V and J ends were trimmed by 4 bases and 3 bases, with 15 bases remaining between them. The CDR3 totals 15 residues. This chain's CDR3 is CASSPRGGGTDTQYF. CDR3 DNA sequence: TGTGCCAGCAGCCCTCGGGGTGGGGGAACAGATACGCAGTATTTT. Full variable domain (rest looked up from reference TRBV9 and TRBJ2-3): DSGVTQTPKHLITATGQRVTLRCSPRSGDLSVYWYQQSLDQGLQFLIQYYNGEERAKGNILERFSAQQFPDLHSELNLSSLELGDSALYFCASSPRGGGTDTQYFGPGTRLTVL.

The chain has TRBV7-6 and TRBJ2-7; tentatively, D is TRBD1 or TRBD2 (5 bases each). Trimming pared 4 bases from V and 3 bases from J, leaving 10 bases between. The germline V gene has CDR1 SGHVS and CDR2 FNYEAQ. The CDR3 has 13 residues. CDR3 nucleotides: TGTGCCAGCAGCTCGGGACCTAACTACGAGCAGTACTTC. Protein: CASSSGPNYEQYF.

The chain employs TRBV7-8 and TRBJ2-3, with D tentatively TRBD1 (7 bases). The CDR3 sequence is 17 residues long. Trimming left V 2 bases short and J 1 base short, with 16 bases between. The V gene's germline CDR1 is SGHVS and CDR2 FQNEAQ. The CDR3 DNA sequence: TGTGCCAGCAGCTTACGTTGGGCAGGGGGGCGCACAGATACGCAGTATTTT. It translates to CASSLRWAGGRTDTQYF. The full variable domain, rest sourced from reference TRBV7-8 and TRBJ2-3, is GAGVSQSPRYKVAKRGQDVALRCDPISGHVSLFWYQQALGQGPEFLTYFQNEAQLDKSGLPSDRFFAERPEGSVSTLKIQRTQQEDSAVYLCASSLRWAGGRTDTQYFGPGTRLTVL.

V is TRBV19 and J is TRBJ2-1; 9 bases agree with TRBD2. Germline V gives CDR1 LNHDA, CDR2 SQIVND (reference sequence). Unmatched junction bases numbered 4, after V lost 0 bases and J lost 16 bases. This CDR3 region has 12 residues. The CDR3 sequence: CASSIEEREVFF. The CDR3 nucleotides read TGTGCCAGTAGTATAGAGGAGCGGGAGGTCTTCTTC.

The rearrangement links TRBV29-1 to TRBJ2-1; unclear D gene. Trimming stripped 5 bases from V and 0 bases from J, with 17 bases between. The germline gives CDR1 SQVTM, CDR2 ANQGSEA. This CDR3 spans 16 amino acids. The CDR3 DNA follows: TGCAGCGTTAGCCCCTGGGAACCAAGCTCCTACAATGAGCAGTTCTTC. Translation: CSVSPWEPSSYNEQFF.

This clonotype was seen more than once but under ten times. The chain links TRBV7-9 to TRBJ2-7, with D perhaps being TRBD1 or TRBD2 (5 bases each). Germline values: CDR1 SEHNR, CDR2 FQNEAQ (reference sequence). The CDR3 length is 15 residues. V lost 5 bases and J 1 base, leaving 15 bases between the germline ends. The CDR3 region is CASSTRDPLSYEQYF. DNA of the CDR3: TGTGCCAGCAGCACCCGGGACCCACTATCCTACGAGCAGTACTTC.

This clonotype was seen a handful of times. The chain has TRBV4-3 and TRBJ2-5; no reliable D call. The V and J ends lost 0 bases and 3 bases respectively, with 8 bases between them. The CDR3 is 14 residues long. The V gene's germline CDR1 is LGHNA and CDR2 YSLEER. The CDR3 is CASSQDRGKETQYF. The CDR3 DNA sequence: TGCGCCAGCAGCCAAGATCGAGGAAAAGAGACCCAGTACTTC.

V usage is TRBV20-1 and J usage is TRBJ2-7; TRBD1 might be the D (5 bases). From germline, CDR1 is DFQATT and CDR2 SNEGSKA (reference sequence). The length of the CDR3 is 12 residues. Trimming left V 3 bases short and J 3 bases short, with 9 bases between. The CDR3 bases are TGCAGTGCTAGGACAGAAAACTACGAGCAGTACTTC. Protein product: CSARTENYEQYF.

This rearrangement joins TRBV18 to TRBJ2-3; D gene unclear. V dropped 3 bases and J dropped 1 base, with 20 bases sitting between them. The germline V gene has CDR1 KGHSH and CDR2 LQKENI. This CDR3 region has 18 residues. CDR3 sequence: CASSPFRRSNSGTDTQYF. The CDR3 coding sequence is TGTGCCAGCTCACCTTTTAGACGTTCGAACTCTGGCACAGATACGCAGTATTTT. The full variable domain, its missing parts supplied by reference TRBV18 and TRBJ2-3, is NAGVMQNPRHLVRRRGQEARLRCSPMKGHSHVYWYRQLPEEGLKFMVYLQKENIIDESGMPKERFSAEFPKEGPSILRIQQVVRGDSAAYFCASSPFRRSNSGTDTQYFGPGTRLTVL.

The chain uses TRBV4-1 and TRBJ2-7; D may be TRBD2 (6 bases). V was trimmed by 0 bases and J by 4 bases, leaving 13 bases between them. Germline V CDR1 and CDR2: MGHRA, YSYEKL. The CDR3 extends over 15 amino acids. CDR3 region: CASSQDGRGTYEQYF. The DNA for the CDR3 is TGCGCCAGCAGCCAAGACGGACGGGGGACTTACGAGCAGTACTTC.

This clonotype is categorized as medium-sized (0.01 to 0.1%). V is TRBV28 and J is TRBJ2-7; possible D gene TRBD1, 6 bases. V was cut by 6 bases and J by 3 bases, with 18 bases left in between. The CDR3 has 15 residues. Germline CDR1 reads MDHEN; CDR2 reads SYDVKM. The chain's CDR3 is CASSARPGDDYEQYF. The CDR3 bases are TGTGCCAGCAGCGCGCGCCCAGGGGACGACTACGAGCAGTACTTC.

The chain links TRBV14 to TRBJ2-1; D uncertain. Germline V lookup: CDR1 SGHDN, CDR2 FVKESK. This CDR3 is 13 amino acids long. Trimming removed 3 bases at V and 11 bases at J, with 14 bases between. The CDR3 DNA sequence: TGTGCCAGCAGCCACCGACCCCGGGCGAAGCAGTTCTTC. Amino acids: CASSHRPRAKQFF.

This clonotype has more than one count but fewer than ten. DNA of the CDR3: TGCAGCGTTAGGCAGGGGAACTATGGCTACACCTTC. Its protein product is CSVRQGNYGYTF. The chain carries TRBV29-1 and TRBJ1-2; D is possibly TRBD1 (6 bases). The CDR3 sequence is 12 residues long. Per germline, CDR1 SQVTM and CDR2 ANQGSEA. V gave up 5 bases and J gave up 2 bases, with 9 bases separating them.

The table lists this clonotype with a few counts. This chain uses TRBV29-1 with TRBJ1-5; no clear D. Trimming pared 5 bases from V and 0 bases from J, leaving 11 bases between. Germline lookup yields CDR1 SQVTM and CDR2 ANQGSEA. The CDR3 contains 14 residues. CDR3 sequence (DNA): TGCAGCGTTCGCGGGCGGGATAGCAATCAGCCCCAGCATTTT. It encodes CSVRGRDSNQPQHF.

This clonotype is labeled as medium-sized. J is TRBJ2-2 and V is TRBV7-9; tentatively, D is TRBD1 or TRBD2 (5 bases each). From germline, CDR1 is SEHNR and CDR2 FQNEAQ (reference sequence). V shed 8 bases and J shed 1 base, with 20 bases lying between them. This CDR3 has 17 amino acids. This CDR3 reads CASRSSFSQGNTGELFF. CDR3 coding DNA: TGTGCCAGCCGATCTAGCTTCTCTCAGGGGAACACCGGGGAGCTGTTTTTT.

The V call is TRBV5-1, the J call TRBJ2-2, with 9 bases lining up with TRBD2. The CDR3 runs to 15 residues. The V gene end was trimmed by 0 bases and the J gene end by 6 bases; junction bases not matched to a gene: 3. Looked up from germline, CDR1 is SGHRS and CDR2 is YFSETQ. The CDR3 reads CASSLGLAVAGELFF. In nucleotides, the CDR3 is TGCGCCAGCAGCTTGGGACTAGCGGTGGCCGGGGAGCTGTTTTTT.

The table lists this clonotype with a few counts. V gene TRBV28 combines with J gene TRBJ1-1; D is unclear. The germline V and J ends were trimmed by 6 bases and 7 bases, with 18 bases remaining between them. Germline values: CDR1 MDHEN, CDR2 SYDVKM. The CDR3 totals 14 residues. The CDR3 here is CASSLADTLLEAFF. The DNA for the CDR3 is TGTGCCAGCAGCCTCGCCGACACCCTCCTTGAAGCTTTCTTT.

This clonotype is classed as medium-sized. This rearrangement joins TRBV3-1 to TRBJ2-6; tentatively, D is TRBD1 (6 bases). The germline V gene has CDR1 LGHDT and CDR2 YNNKEL (reference sequence). This CDR3 has 15 amino acids. V was clipped by 5 bases and J by 2 bases, with 10 bases between them. The CDR3 sequence is CASSYRVPGANVLTF. Here the CDR3 DNA reads TGTGCCAGCAGCTACAGGGTCCCTGGGGCCAACGTCCTGACTTTC.

By sample share, this clonotype is large. This chain links TRBV6-6 with TRBJ2-3, with D possibly being TRBD1 (6 bases). Trimming took 5 bases from V and 2 from J, leaving 11 bases between them. Germline CDR1 is MNHNY and CDR2 is SVGAGI (reference sequence). CDR3 size: 14 residues. CDR3 DNA: TGTGCCAGCAGTCTGGGGGACAACACAGATACGCAGTATTTT. Its protein product is CASSLGDNTDTQYF.

The rearrangement joins TRBV28 to TRBJ2-3, with TRBD1 identical over 9 bases. The CDR3 is made up of 16 amino acids. J was trimmed by 2 bases and V by 5 bases; bases with no gene match: 8. From germline, CDR1 is MDHEN and CDR2 SYDVKM. CDR3 protein: CASSDAGTGLTDTQYF. CDR3 coding DNA: TGTGCCAGCAGTGATGCCGGGACAGGGCTCACAGATACGCAGTATTTT.

The gene calls are TRBV28 and TRBJ2-3, with 12 bases aligning to TRBD2. With 5 bases clipped from V and 4 bases from J, the junction kept 7 bases outside the gene matches. Germline values: CDR1 MDHEN, CDR2 SYDVKM. This CDR3 region has 16 residues. The DNA of the CDR3 is TGTGCCAGCAGTCCACCGGGACTAGCGGGCTCAGATACGCAGTATTTT. Translating gives CASSPPGLAGSDTQYF. The variable domain in full, with the rest retrieved from reference TRBV28 and TRBJ2-3, is DVKVTQSSRYLVKRTGEKVFLECVQDMDHENMFWYRQDPGLGLRLIYFSYDVKMKEKGDIPEGYSVSREKKERFSLILESASTNQTSMYLCASSPPGLAGSDTQYFGPGTRLTVL.

The chain has TRBV23-1 and TRBJ2-1; no firm D call. TRBV23-1 is an open reading frame whose function is uncertain. V lost 3 bases and J lost 0, with 18 bases in between. The CDR3 is 18 residues long. CDR3 DNA: TGCGCCAGCAGTCAGGAAGGAAAGCCGACGCGCTCCTACAATGAGCAGTTCTTC. This gives the protein CASSQEGKPTRSYNEQFF.

Comments on this clonotype: This clone may be a read error of a much larger clone one base away. The V gene is TRBV5-1, the J gene TRBJ1-5; 7 bases line up with TRBD1. The DNA end favors TRBJ2-3, so the J call may be wrong. CDR3 length: 14 amino acids. Germline V CDR1 and CDR2: SGHRS, YFSETQ. CDR3 nucleotides: TGCGCCAGCAGTCCAGGGGGTGGCAATCAGCCCCAGTATTTT. It is translated as CASSPGGGNQPQYF.